This TCR beta chain appears in the sequencing data of a study of cytomegalovirus exposure and HLA in healthy donors. Per the germline V gene, CDR1 is SGHRS and CDR2 is YFSETQ. V dropped 0 bases and J dropped 2 bases, with 6 bases sitting between them. The CDR3 has 14 residues. Vbeta (60) and Jbeta (13) primers were used in the PCR. Profiling relied on immunoSEQ multiplex PCR, and the TCRdb table lists in-frame clones only, not all of them. The sample has 150,000 to 200,000 clones. Sequencing was carried out using PBMCs. The rearrangement uses TRBV5-1 and TRBJ1-5; unclear D gene. This TCR was recovered from a man aged 25 to 45 in good health and CMV-seronegative. The CDR3 sequence: CASSLASGNQPQHF. In DNA form, the CDR3 reads TGCGCCAGCAGCTTGGCATCGGGCAATCAGCCCCAGCATTTT.